One and the same sample provided the 13 T cell receptor beta chains below, sequenced in a study of blood T cell repertoires in COVID-19. Clones were sequenced by immunoSEQ multiplex PCR, and TCRdb holds only the in-frame ones, with some missing. The sample shows 18,000 or so clones, 91% of them seen only once. The sequenced material came from peripheral blood. The receptor source for this set is a human donor in a cohort sampled during active COVID-19.

The CDR3 sequence: CASSLAGTSGESDTQYF. DNA of the CDR3: TGTGCCAGCAGCTTAGCAGGGACTAGCGGGGAATCGGATACGCAGTATTTT. The V gene is TRBV7-9, the J gene TRBJ2-3; 13 bases align to TRBD2. This CDR3 comprises 17 residues. CDR1 and CDR2 from the germline V gene are SEHNR and FQNEAQ (reference sequence). With V trimmed by 0 bases and J by 6 bases, 6 bases remained unmatched.

This rearrangement joins TRBV5-6 to TRBJ1-2; D is possibly TRBD1 (5 bases). Germline lookup yields CDR1 SGHDT and CDR2 YYEEEE. Trimming took 4 bases from V and 5 from J, leaving 12 bases between them. This CDR3 comprises 13 residues. This chain's CDR3 is CASSRDSLYGYTF. CDR3 in DNA: TGTGCCAGCAGCCGTGACAGTTTGTATGGCTACACCTTC.

This clone is a singleton in its sample. The chain has TRBV11-2 and TRBJ2-1, with D possibly matching TRBD1 (8 bases). Germline assignment: CDR1 SGHAT and CDR2 FQNNGV. CDR3 length: 14 residues. V gave up 4 bases and J gave up 9 bases, with 16 bases separating them. The DNA of the CDR3 is TGTGCCAGCAGCTCTAAACAGGGGGGGGGTGAGCAGTTCTTC. As protein: CASSSKQGGGEQFF. Supplemented by reference TRBV11-2 and TRBJ2-1, the full variable domain reads EAGVAQSPRYKIIEKRQSVAFWCNPISGHATLYWYQQILGQGPKLLIQFQNNGVVDDSQLPKDRFSAERLKGVDSTLKIQPAKLEDSAVYLCASSSKQGGGEQFFGPGTRLTVL.

The chain employs TRBV11-3 and TRBJ1-1, with 9 bases identical to TRBD1. Germline assignment: CDR1 SGHNT and CDR2 YENEEA. The J segment lost 5 bases and the V segment lost 5 bases, leaving 9 bases of the junction unmatched. The CDR3 loop spans 15 amino acids. The CDR3 coding sequence is TGTGCCAGCAGCGTGGGACAGGGAATGGTAACTGAAGCTTTCTTT. Protein sequence: CASSVGQGMVTEAFF.

The gene calls are TRBV5-1 and TRBJ2-3; 15 bases line up with TRBD2. Germline CDR1 reads SGHRS; CDR2 reads YFSETQ. The V segment lost 9 bases and the J segment 4 bases; nucleotides outside the gene matches: 6. This CDR3 has 15 residues. In DNA form, the CDR3 reads TGCGCCACCGGACTAGCGGGAGGGCCCGCAGATACGCAGTATTTT. It translates to CATGLAGGPADTQYF.

J is TRBJ2-2 and V is TRBV5-1; TRBD2 matches at 8 bases. Germline V gene lookup returns CDR1 SGHRS and CDR2 YFSETQ. The CDR3 consists of 14 residues. The trim removed 5 bases at V and 3 bases at J, leaving 3 bases unmatched. In DNA, the CDR3 is TGCGCCAGCAGACGGGGACTAGACACCGGGGAGCTGTTTTTT. Translated, it gives CASRRGLDTGELFF.

The chain couples TRBV27 to TRBJ1-2, with D unresolved. CDR3 length: 12 residues. CDR1 is MNHEY and CDR2 is SMNVEV in the germline V gene (reference sequence). Trimming pared 4 bases from V and 7 bases from J, leaving 10 bases between. The CDR3 region is CASSSASGGYTF. The CDR3 DNA reads TGTGCCAGCAGTTCTGCTTCGGGTGGCTACACCTTC.

A few counts support this clone. The chain links TRBV27 to TRBJ2-7; 7 nucleotides agree with TRBD1. Looked up from germline, CDR1 is MNHEY and CDR2 is SMNVEV (reference sequence). CDR3 length: 15 residues. Trimming removed 4 bases from V and 0 bases from J; junction bases left unmatched: 6. The CDR3 protein is CASSSGTVSSYEQYF. The CDR3 coding sequence is TGTGCCAGCAGTTCGGGGACAGTAAGCTCCTACGAGCAGTACTTC.

The rearrangement uses TRBV19 and TRBJ1-2; TRBD1 aligns across 9 bases. V was clipped by 8 bases and J by 4 bases; unmatched bases: 11. CDR1 LNHDA and CDR2 SQIVND come from the germline V gene (reference sequence). CDR3 length: 15 residues. The CDR3 is CASHLGGQGTYGYTF. The CDR3 DNA is TGTGCCAGTCACCTAGGGGGACAGGGAACCTATGGCTACACCTTC.

The V call is TRBV7-9, the J call TRBJ2-7, with 10 positions matching TRBD2. Looked up from germline, CDR1 is SEHNR and CDR2 is FQNEAQ (reference sequence). There are 19 residues in the CDR3. J was trimmed by 3 bases and V by 5 bases; bases with no gene match: 19. The CDR3 region is CASSTPVASGSKPIYEQYF. CDR3 bases: TGTGCCAGCAGCACCCCGGTGGCTAGCGGGAGTAAGCCTATCTACGAGCAGTACTTC. Complete variable domain (other parts from reference TRBV7-9 and TRBJ2-7): DTGVSQNPRHKITKRGQNVTFRCDPISEHNRLYWYRQTLGQGPEFLTYFQNEAQLEKSRLLSDRFSAERPKGSFSTLEIQRTEQGDSAMYLCASSTPVASGSKPIYEQYFGPGTRLTVT.

The chain uses TRBV7-9 and TRBJ1-5; D gene uncertain. V lost 3 bases and J 3 bases, leaving 9 bases between the germline ends. Germline V gene lookup returns CDR1 SEHNR and CDR2 FQNEAQ (reference sequence). The CDR3 extends over 14 amino acids. In DNA form, the CDR3 reads TGTGCCAGCAGCTTTGCGGGGAACAATCAGCCCCAGCATTTT. It is translated as CASSFAGNNQPQHF.

This chain connects TRBV2 to TRBJ1-4; TRBD1 agrees at 7 bases. V was clipped by 7 bases and J by 0 bases; unmatched bases: 5. This CDR3 has 15 amino acids. In germline, CDR1 is SNHLY, CDR2 FYNNEI. CDR3 protein: CASKGTGATNEKLFF. Written as DNA, the CDR3 is TGTGCCAGCAAGGGCACAGGGGCAACTAATGAAAAACTGTTTTTT.

V usage is TRBV30 and J usage is TRBJ2-7; tentative D call: TRBD1 (5 bases). Trimming took off 5 bases at V and 4 bases at J, with 9 bases between the two ends. The CDR3 covers 11 residues. Looked up from germline, CDR1 is GTSNPN and CDR2 is SVGIG (reference sequence). CDR3: CAWGHRYEQYF. In nucleotides, the CDR3 is TGTGCCTGGGGTCACAGGTACGAGCAGTACTTC.